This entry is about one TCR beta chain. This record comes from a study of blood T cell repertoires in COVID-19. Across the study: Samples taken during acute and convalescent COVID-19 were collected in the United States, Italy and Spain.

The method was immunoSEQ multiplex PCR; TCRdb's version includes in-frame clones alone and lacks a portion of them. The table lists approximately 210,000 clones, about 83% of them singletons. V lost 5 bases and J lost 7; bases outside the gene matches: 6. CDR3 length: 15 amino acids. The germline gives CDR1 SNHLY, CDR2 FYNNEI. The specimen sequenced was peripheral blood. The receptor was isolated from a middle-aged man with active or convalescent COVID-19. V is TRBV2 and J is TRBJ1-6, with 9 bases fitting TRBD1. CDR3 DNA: TGTGCCAGCAGTTTACAGGGGGCCGGGAATTCACCCCTCCACTTT. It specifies CASSLQGAGNSPLHF.